The entry below describes one T cell receptor beta chain. The assay was immunoSEQ multiplex PCR, and TCRdb's table has in-frame clones only and misses some. This sample has roughly 250,000 clones, with more than 75% found just once. The study drew participants aged about 18 to 95 years from roughly 25 US areas. The sample originates from a study of blood T cell repertoires in COVID-19. What was sequenced was PBMCs or T cells enriched from blood (not recorded which). This TCR was sampled from a woman aged 45-59 years who had recovered from COVID-19.

The CDR3 coding sequence is TGTGCCAGCAGTGTGGAGGGGCAGGCCACAGATACGCAGTATTTT. Translated: CASSVEGQATDTQYF. This rearrangement joins TRBV6-4 to TRBJ2-3, with D maybe TRBD2 (6 bases). Trimming took off 4 bases at V and 2 bases at J, with 13 bases between the two ends. This CDR3 spans 15 amino acids. Germline V lookup: CDR1 MRHNA, CDR2 SNTAGT.